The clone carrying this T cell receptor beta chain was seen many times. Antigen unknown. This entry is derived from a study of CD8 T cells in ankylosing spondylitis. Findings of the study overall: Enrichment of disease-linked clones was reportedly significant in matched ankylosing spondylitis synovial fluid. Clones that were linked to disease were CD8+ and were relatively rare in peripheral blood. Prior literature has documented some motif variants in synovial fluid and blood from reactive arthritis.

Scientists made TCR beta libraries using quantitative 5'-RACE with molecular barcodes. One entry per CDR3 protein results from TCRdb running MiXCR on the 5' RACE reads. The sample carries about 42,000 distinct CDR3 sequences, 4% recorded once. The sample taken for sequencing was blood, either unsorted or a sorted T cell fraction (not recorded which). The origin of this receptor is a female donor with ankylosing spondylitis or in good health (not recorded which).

CDR3 coding DNA: TGTGCCAGCAGCGTAGGATTATCTAGCGGGGGGACAGATACGCAGTATTTT. Protein sequence: CASSVGLSSGGTDTQYF. The chain has TRBV9 and TRBJ2-3, with 11 bases fitting TRBD2. The junction had 6 bases not matched to a gene; V was cut back by 0 bases and J by 3 bases. The CDR3 sequence is 17 residues long. The germline CDR1 and CDR2 sequences are SGDLS and YYNGEE. The entire variable domain, with the rest obtained from reference TRBV9 and TRBJ2-3, is as follows: DSGVTQTPKHLITATGQRVTLRCSPRSGDLSVYWYQQSLDQGLQFLIQYYNGEERAKGNILERFSAQQFPDLHSELNLSSLELGDSALYFCASSVGLSSGGTDTQYFGPGTRLTVL.